Sequencing of this TCR beta chain was carried out in a study of cytomegalovirus exposure and HLA in healthy donors. Study-level information: Approximately 80 million unique TCRs, all from HLA-typed donors, were included in an early release of the data. Findings and caveats of the study: As was reported, the HLA-A and HLA-B alleles of most subjects were accurately predicted from TCR beta sequences. Altogether, around 160 TCR beta chains were recorded as cytomegalovirus-associated.

As for this clone: Its antigen remains unidentified.

The PCR used 60 Vbeta and 13 Jbeta primers. Sequencing was performed with immunoSEQ multiplex PCR; in TCRdb, only in-frame clones are kept and a portion is missing. The profile shows about 160,000 clones, roughly 80% of them singletons. CDR3 length: 16 amino acids. Germline loops: CDR1 KGHSH, CDR2 LQKENI. The trim removed 3 bases at V and 0 bases at J, leaving 6 bases unmatched. This chain connects TRBV18 to TRBJ1-2, with TRBD1 identical over 8 bases. The sequence came from a male donor in good health and CMV-seronegative. Sequenced: PBMCs. The CDR3 DNA reads as TGTGCCAGCTCACCCTTACAGGGGGACCCTAACTATGGCTACACCTTC. Encoded protein: CASSPLQGDPNYGYTF.